This T cell receptor beta chain comes out of a study of control samples from healthy donors and cancer patients (dated by TCRdb to 2018 to 2021). The library was made by the immunoSEQ multiplex PCR assay. TCRdb holds this immuneACCESS table with in-frame rearrangements only. Some clones are missing; in checked studies, unresolved V genes explain under half, and the rest has no known cause. This sample gives 100,000 to 150,000 clones in total; 85% to 95% of them show up just once. The ten biggest clones cover around 0.52% of the sample. This clone was seen a single time. Its antigen has not been determined. The sample holds no much larger clone one base away, and base qualities are not on file. Sequenced input: PBMCs. This TCR derives from a man older than 75 with head and neck cancer.

The base sequence is TGCGCCAGCAGCCAGTTAAGGCAGGGGAGCTCCTACGAGCAGTACTTC. It translates to CASSQLRQGSSYEQYF. Here the chain combines TRBV4-1 and TRBJ2-7; the D gene is perhaps TRBD1, on 6 matching bases. The CDR1 and CDR2 encoded by the germline V gene are MGHRA and YSYEKL. At the junction V is shortened by 3 bases and J by 0 bases, with 15 bases in between. The CDR3 sequence holds 16 residues, the cysteine and phenylalanine included. Just CDR3 DNA is preserved here, 48 bases in frame from base 1.